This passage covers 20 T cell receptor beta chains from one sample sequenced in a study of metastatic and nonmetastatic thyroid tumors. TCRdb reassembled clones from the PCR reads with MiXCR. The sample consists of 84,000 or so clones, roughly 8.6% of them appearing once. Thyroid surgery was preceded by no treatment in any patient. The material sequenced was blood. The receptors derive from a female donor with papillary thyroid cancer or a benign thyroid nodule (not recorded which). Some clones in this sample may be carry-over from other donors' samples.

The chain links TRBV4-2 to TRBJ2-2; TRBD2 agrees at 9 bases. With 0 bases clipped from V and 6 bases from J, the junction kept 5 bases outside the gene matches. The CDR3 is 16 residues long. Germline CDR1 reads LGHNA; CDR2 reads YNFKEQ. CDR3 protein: CASSQDGTSWSGELFF. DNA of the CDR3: TGTGCCAGCAGCCAAGATGGGACTAGCTGGTCCGGGGAGCTGTTTTTT.

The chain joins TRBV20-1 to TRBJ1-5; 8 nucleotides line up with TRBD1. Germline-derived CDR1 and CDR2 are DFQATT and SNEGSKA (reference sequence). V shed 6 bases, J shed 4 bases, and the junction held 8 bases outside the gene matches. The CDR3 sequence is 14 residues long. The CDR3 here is CSALLRQGNQPQHF. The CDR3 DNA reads TGCAGTGCCCTCCTTAGACAGGGGAATCAGCCCCAGCATTTT.

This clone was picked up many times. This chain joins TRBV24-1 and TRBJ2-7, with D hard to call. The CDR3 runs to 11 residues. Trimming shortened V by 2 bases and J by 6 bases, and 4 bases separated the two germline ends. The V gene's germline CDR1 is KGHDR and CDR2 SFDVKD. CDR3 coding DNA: TGTGCCACCAGTGATTCAGGCGAGCAGTACTTC. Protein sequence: CATSDSGEQYF.

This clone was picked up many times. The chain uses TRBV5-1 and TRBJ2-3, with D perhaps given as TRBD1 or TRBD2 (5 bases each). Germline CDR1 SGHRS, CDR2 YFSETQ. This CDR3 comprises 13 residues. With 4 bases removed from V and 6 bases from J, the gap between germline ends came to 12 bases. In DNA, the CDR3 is TGCGCCAGCAGCGCACAAGAGGGGGATACGCAGTATTTT. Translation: CASSAQEGDTQYF.

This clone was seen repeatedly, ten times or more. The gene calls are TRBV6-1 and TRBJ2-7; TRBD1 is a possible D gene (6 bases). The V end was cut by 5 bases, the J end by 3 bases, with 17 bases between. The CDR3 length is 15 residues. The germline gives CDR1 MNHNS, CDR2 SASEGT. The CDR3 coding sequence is TGTGCCAGCAGTAGCCGGGACATTCAAGTCTACGAGCAGTACTTC. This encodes CASSSRDIQVYEQYF.

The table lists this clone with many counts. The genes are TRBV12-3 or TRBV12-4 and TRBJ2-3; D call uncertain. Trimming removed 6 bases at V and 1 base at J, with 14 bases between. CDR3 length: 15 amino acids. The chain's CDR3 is CASRPGSAGTDTQYF. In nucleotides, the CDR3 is TGTGCCAGCAGACCCGGGTCCGCGGGCACAGATACGCAGTATTTT.

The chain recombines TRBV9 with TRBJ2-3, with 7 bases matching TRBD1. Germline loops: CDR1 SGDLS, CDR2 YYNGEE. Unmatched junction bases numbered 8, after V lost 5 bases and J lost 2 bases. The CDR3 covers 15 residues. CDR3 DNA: TGTGCCAGCAGGCAAGGGGGCGCACCCACAGATACGCAGTATTTT. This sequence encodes CASRQGGAPTDTQYF.

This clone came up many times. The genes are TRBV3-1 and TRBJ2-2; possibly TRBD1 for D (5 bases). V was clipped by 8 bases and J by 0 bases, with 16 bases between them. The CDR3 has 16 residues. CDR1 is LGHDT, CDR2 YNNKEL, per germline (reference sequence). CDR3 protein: CASRDKGQANTGELFF. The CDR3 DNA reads TGTGCCAGCCGAGATAAGGGGCAGGCGAACACCGGGGAGCTGTTTTTT.

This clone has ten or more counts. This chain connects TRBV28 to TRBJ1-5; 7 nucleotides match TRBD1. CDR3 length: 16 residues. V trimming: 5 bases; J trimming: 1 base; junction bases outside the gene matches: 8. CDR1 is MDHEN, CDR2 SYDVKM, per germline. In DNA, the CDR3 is TGTGCCAGCAGTATACTCCCGACAGGGAGCAATCAGCCCCAGCATTTT. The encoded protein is CASSILPTGSNQPQHF.

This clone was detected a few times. DNA of the CDR3: TGCGCCAGCAGTGAGTCGATTGGGGGTGCAGCTTTCTTT. It translates to CASSESIGGAAFF. The V call is TRBV10-2, the J call TRBJ1-1; possibly TRBD1 for D (5 bases). The CDR3 has 13 residues. The V gene lost 0 bases and the J gene lost 10 bases, with 12 bases spanning the gap. Germline V gives CDR1 WSHSY, CDR2 SAAADI.

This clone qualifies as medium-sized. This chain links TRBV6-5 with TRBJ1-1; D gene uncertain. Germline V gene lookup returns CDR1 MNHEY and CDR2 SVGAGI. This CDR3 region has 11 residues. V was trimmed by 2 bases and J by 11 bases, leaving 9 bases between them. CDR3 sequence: CASSYGDGAFF. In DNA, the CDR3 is TGTGCCAGCAGTTACGGGGATGGGGCTTTCTTT.

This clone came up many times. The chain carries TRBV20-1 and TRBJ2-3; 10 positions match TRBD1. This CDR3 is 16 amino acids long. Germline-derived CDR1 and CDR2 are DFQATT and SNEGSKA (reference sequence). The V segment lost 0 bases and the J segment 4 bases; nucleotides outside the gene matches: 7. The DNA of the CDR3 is TGCAGTGCTAGAGATGGGACAGGGGTTTTCTCAGATACGCAGTATTTT. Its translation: CSARDGTGVFSDTQYF.

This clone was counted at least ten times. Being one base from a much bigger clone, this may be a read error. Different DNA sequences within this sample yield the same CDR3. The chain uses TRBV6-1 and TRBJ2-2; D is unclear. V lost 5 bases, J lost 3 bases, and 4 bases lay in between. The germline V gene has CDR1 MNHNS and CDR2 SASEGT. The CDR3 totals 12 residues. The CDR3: CASSSYTGELFF. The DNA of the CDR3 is TGTGCCAGCAGTTCATACACCGGGGAGCTGTTTTTT.

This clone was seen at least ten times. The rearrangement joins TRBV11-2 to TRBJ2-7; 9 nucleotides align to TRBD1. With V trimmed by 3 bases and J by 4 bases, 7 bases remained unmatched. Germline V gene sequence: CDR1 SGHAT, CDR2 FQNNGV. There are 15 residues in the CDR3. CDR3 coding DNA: TGTGCCAGCAGCTTGTCCCGGGACAGGGTTTACGAGCAGTACTTC. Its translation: CASSLSRDRVYEQYF.

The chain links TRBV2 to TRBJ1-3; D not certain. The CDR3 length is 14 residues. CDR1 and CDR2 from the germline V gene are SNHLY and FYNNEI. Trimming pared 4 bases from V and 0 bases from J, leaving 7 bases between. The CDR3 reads CASSAGSSGNTIYF. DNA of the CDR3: TGTGCCAGCAGTGCGGGGAGCTCTGGAAACACCATATATTTT.

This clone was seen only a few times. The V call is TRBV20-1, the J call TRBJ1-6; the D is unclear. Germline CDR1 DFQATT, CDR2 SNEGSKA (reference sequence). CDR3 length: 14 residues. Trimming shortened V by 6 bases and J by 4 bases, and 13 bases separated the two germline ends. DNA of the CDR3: TGCAGTGCAATTCATACCAGATATAATTCACCCCTCCACTTT. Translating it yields CSAIHTRYNSPLHF.

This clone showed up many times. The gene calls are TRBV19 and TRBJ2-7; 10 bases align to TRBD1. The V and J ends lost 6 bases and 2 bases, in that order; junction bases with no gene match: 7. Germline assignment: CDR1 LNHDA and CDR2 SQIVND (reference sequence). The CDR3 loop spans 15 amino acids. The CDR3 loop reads CASSPGQGVAYEQYF. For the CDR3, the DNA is TGTGCCAGTAGCCCCGGACAGGGGGTAGCCTACGAGCAGTACTTC.

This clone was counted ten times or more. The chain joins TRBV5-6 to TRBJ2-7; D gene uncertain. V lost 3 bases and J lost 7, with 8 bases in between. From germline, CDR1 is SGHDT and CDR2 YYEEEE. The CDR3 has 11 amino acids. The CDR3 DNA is TGTGCCAGCAGCTCAGAGTTAGAGCAGTACTTC. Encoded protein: CASSSELEQYF.

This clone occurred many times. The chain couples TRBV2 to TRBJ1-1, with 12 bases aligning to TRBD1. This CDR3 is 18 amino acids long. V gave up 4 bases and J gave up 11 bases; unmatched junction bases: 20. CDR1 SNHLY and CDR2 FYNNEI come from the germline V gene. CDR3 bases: TGTGCCAGCAGTGTAATACCGGGACAGGGGGCGCGGCGTTTGGGTGCTTTCTTT. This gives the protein CASSVIPGQGARRLGAFF.

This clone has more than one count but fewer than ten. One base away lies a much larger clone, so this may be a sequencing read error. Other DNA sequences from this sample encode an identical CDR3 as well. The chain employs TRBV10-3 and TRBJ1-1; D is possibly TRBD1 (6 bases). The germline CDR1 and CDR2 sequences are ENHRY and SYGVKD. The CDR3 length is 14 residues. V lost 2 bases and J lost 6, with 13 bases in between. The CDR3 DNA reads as TGTGCCATCAGTGAGGAGACAGGAGGATCTGAAGCTTTCTTT. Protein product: CAISEETGGSEAFF.